This record covers a single T cell receptor (beta chain). This sample was included in a study of blood T cell repertoires in COVID-19. Study as a whole: The analysed material was cDNA or gDNA that came from T cells, B-cell-depleted T cells, or PBMCs.

As originally analysed: By means of reference gene primer amplification, nucleated cell counts were estimated. Produced via immunoSEQ multiplex PCR; TCRdb's table is partial and in-frame only. Clone size and V and J calls were adopted from that table, with D and trimming inferred from the DNA. The sample lists about 87,000 clones, 88% occurring once. The CDR3 runs 16 residues. From germline, CDR1 is SGHAT and CDR2 FQNNGV. Trimming removed 5 bases from V and 10 bases from J; junction bases left unmatched: 13. Sequencing used peripheral blood. The rearrangement joins TRBV11-2 to TRBJ1-6, with 8 bases identical to TRBD1. The receptor comes from an elderly man with acute or convalescent COVID-19. CDR3 residues: CASSLPPGTGYSPLHF. CDR3 nucleotides: TGTGCCAGCAGCCTACCCCCCGGGACAGGATACTCACCCCTCCACTTT.